Each of the 29 T cell receptor beta chains below was sequenced from the same sample in a study of blood T cell repertoires in COVID-19 (dated by TCRdb to 2019 to 2021). Library preparation was by the immunoSEQ multiplex PCR assay. TCRdb limited this immuneACCESS table to in-frame rearrangements with V and J called. A share of clones is missing; checked studies link under half to unresolved V genes, and the rest is unexplained. For this sample the table gives some 250,000 clones, of which roughly nine tenths were detected only once. More than 10% of the sample is taken by the ten largest. The sequencing input was peripheral blood. The receptors originated from a woman younger than 45 with COVID-19, enrolled during active disease.

The chain employs TRBV9 and TRBJ2-3; D is undetermined. V gave up 4 bases and J gave up 4 bases, with 13 bases separating them. Germline lookup yields CDR1 SGDLS and CDR2 YYNGEE. This CDR3 is built from 14 residues. Here the CDR3 reads CASSPSSYPDTQYF. CDR3 nucleotide sequence: TGTGCCAGCAGCCCTTCCAGTTACCCAGATACGCAGTATTTT.

The rearrangement uses TRBV12-3 or TRBV12-4 and TRBJ1-2; possibly TRBD1 for D (6 bases). V gave up 1 base and J gave up 3 bases, with 6 bases separating them. The length of the CDR3 is 13 residues. Here the CDR3 DNA reads TGTGCCAGCAGTTTAGGGACAGACTATGGCTACACCTTC. This codes for CASSLGTDYGYTF.

The chain recombines TRBV19 with TRBJ2-7; tentative D call: TRBD2 (6 bases). CDR1 is LNHDA and CDR2 is SQIVND in the germline V gene (reference sequence). CDR3 length equals 13 residues. Trimming shortened V by 5 bases and J by 3 bases, and 11 bases separated the two germline ends. CDR3 in amino acids: CASSLGLNYEQYF. The DNA of the CDR3 is TGTGCCAGTAGTCTGGGACTTAACTACGAGCAGTACTTC.

The chain is built from TRBV4-1 and TRBJ1-1; 11 bases line up with TRBD1. The CDR3 spans 17 residues. Per the germline V gene, CDR1 is MGHRA and CDR2 is YSYEKL. The ends lost 3 bases at V and 2 bases at J; junction bases unmatched: 8. CDR3 amino acids: CASSHTPGTGGNTEAFF. CDR3 DNA: TGCGCCAGCAGCCATACCCCCGGGACAGGGGGAAACACTGAAGCTTTCTTT.

The J gene is TRBJ2-5, the V gene TRBV15; D is perhaps TRBD1 (5 bases). The CDR3 extends over 17 amino acids. V lost 8 bases to trimming and J lost 1 base, with 23 bases between them. Germline V gene data show CDR1 as LNHNV and CDR2 as YYDKDF (reference sequence). The CDR3 sequence: CATQGRMRGDLQETQYF. The CDR3, as DNA: TGTGCCACCCAGGGCCGAATGCGTGGCGACCTCCAAGAGACCCAGTACTTC.

The V call is TRBV2, the J call TRBJ1-4; a weak D match, TRBD1 (5 bases). The CDR3 contains 16 residues. Germline V gene data show CDR1 as SNHLY and CDR2 as FYNNEI. V lost 3 bases to trimming and J lost 3 bases, with 14 bases between them. The CDR3 is CASSDGGYSSNEKLFF. DNA of the CDR3: TGTGCCAGCAGTGATGGGGGGTATTCATCTAATGAAAAACTGTTTTTT.

This chain connects TRBV19 to TRBJ2-5; D is perhaps TRBD2 (5 bases). V was pared by 3 bases and J by 4 bases, with 6 bases between. The CDR3 consists of 12 residues. CDR1 is LNHDA, CDR2 SQIVND, per germline (reference sequence). The CDR3 DNA sequence: TGTGCCAGTAGTATGCGGGCAGAGACCCAGTACTTC. Its translation: CASSMRAETQYF.

This clone has a single count. The chain carries TRBV2 and TRBJ2-5; weak D call: TRBD1 (6 bases). The CDR3 extends over 14 amino acids. V lost 5 bases to trimming and J lost 2 bases, with 12 bases between them. Germline CDR1 reads SNHLY; CDR2 reads FYNNEI. CDR3 DNA sequence: TGTGCCAGCAGTCGGGGACACCCACAAGAGACCCAGTACTTC. It is translated as CASSRGHPQETQYF.

The V call is TRBV6-5, the J call TRBJ2-1, with a weak D call TRBD2 (6 bases). In germline, CDR1 is MNHEY, CDR2 SVGAGI. V shed 2 bases and J shed 9 bases, with 17 bases lying between them. CDR3 size: 15 residues. The CDR3 sequence: CASSYAGSPRGEQFF. The DNA of the CDR3 is TGTGCCAGCAGTTACGCGGGGTCCCCCCGGGGTGAGCAGTTCTTC.

The chain uses TRBV29-1 and TRBJ2-2, with 7 positions matching TRBD1. Germline CDR1 and CDR2: SQVTM and ANQGSEA. The CDR3 extends over 14 amino acids. The trim removed 5 bases at V and 8 bases at J, leaving 11 bases unmatched. Here the CDR3 reads CSVINRGFSGELFF. The CDR3 DNA reads as TGCAGCGTTATAAACAGGGGATTTTCAGGGGAGCTGTTTTTT.

This sequence joins TRBV3-1 (or the pseudogene TRBV3-2) and TRBJ1-1; D is possibly TRBD1 (5 bases). CDR1 is LGHDT and CDR2 is YNNKEL in the germline V gene (reference sequence). The length of the CDR3 is 12 residues. Trimming shortened V by 3 bases and J by 10 bases, and 12 bases separated the two germline ends. The CDR3 here is CASSQGLQGAFF. The CDR3 DNA is TGTGCCAGCAGCCAGGGACTCCAAGGAGCTTTCTTT.

This rearrangement joins TRBV7-8 to TRBJ2-1, with no clear D. Deletions cut 3 bases from V and 7 bases from J, with 13 bases between. Per the germline V gene, CDR1 is SGHVS and CDR2 is FQNEAQ. CDR3 length: 14 residues. CDR3 sequence: CASSFQTVDNEQFF. DNA of the CDR3: TGTGCCAGCAGCTTTCAAACAGTAGATAATGAGCAGTTCTTC.

The chain links TRBV4-1 to TRBJ2-7; 9 bases are shared with TRBD1. The CDR3 runs 14 residues. V shed 2 bases, J shed 5 bases, and the junction held 4 bases outside the gene matches. The germline V gene encodes CDR1 MGHRA and CDR2 YSYEKL. The DNA of the CDR3 is TGCGCCAGCAGCCAATACAGGGGGCCCAACGAGCAGTACTTC. Protein sequence: CASSQYRGPNEQYF.

The chain joins TRBV3-1 (or the pseudogene TRBV3-2) to TRBJ2-1; D is possibly TRBD2 (5 bases). CDR3 size: 15 residues. V was clipped by 2 bases and J by 8 bases, with 16 bases between them. Germline V CDR1 and CDR2: LGHDT, YNNKEL (reference sequence). This chain's CDR3 is CASSQWSGPWYEQFF. DNA of the CDR3: TGTGCCAGCAGCCAATGGAGCGGCCCCTGGTATGAGCAGTTCTTC.

The J gene is TRBJ1-1, the V gene TRBV19; weak D call: TRBD1 (6 bases). This CDR3 comprises 15 residues. CDR1 is LNHDA and CDR2 is SQIVND in the germline V gene (reference sequence). V was clipped by 4 bases and J by 5 bases, with 17 bases between them. The CDR3 bases are TGTGCCAGTAGTACGGGCGCAGGGGTCGGGACTGAAGCTTTCTTT. Translated: CASSTGAGVGTEAFF. The full variable domain, completed using reference TRBV19 and TRBJ1-1, is DGGITQSPKYLFRKEGQNVTLSCEQNLNHDAMYWYRQDPGQGLRLIYYSQIVNDFQKGDIAEGYSVSREKKESFPLTVTSAQKNPTAFYLCASSTGAGVGTEAFFGQGTRLTVV.

V is TRBV28 and J is TRBJ1-2; D remains unclear. CDR3 length equals 14 residues. Germline CDR1 reads MDHEN; CDR2 reads SYDVKM. Trimming stripped 4 bases from V and 2 bases from J, with 11 bases between. The DNA of the CDR3 is TGTGCCAGCAGTTCCGGACTGGTAAACTATGGCTACACCTTC. Translating gives CASSSGLVNYGYTF.

The chain has TRBV21-1 and TRBJ1-2; TRBD1, the table's D call, lacks a check against the DNA. TRBV21-1 is listed as a pseudogene. The CDR3 has 12 residues. CDR3 residues: CATKGEFYGYTF. The CDR3 DNA reads TGTGCCACTAAAGGGGAATTCTATGGCTACACCTTC.

The chain couples TRBV6-5 to TRBJ1-1; D call uncertain. The CDR3 loop spans 15 amino acids. From germline, CDR1 is MNHEY and CDR2 SVGAGI. Trimming pared 8 bases from V and 1 base from J, leaving 17 bases between. CDR3 DNA sequence: TGTGCCAGCGCCGCCGGGGAACGGAAGAACACTGAAGCTTTCTTT. Translating it yields CASAAGERKNTEAFF.

This sequence joins TRBV11-2 and TRBJ2-7, with a weak D call TRBD2 (6 bases). This CDR3 has 14 amino acids. CDR1 is SGHAT, CDR2 FQNNGV, per germline. V was cut by 5 bases and J by 1 base, with 12 bases left in between. CDR3 DNA: TGTGCCAGCAGCCCCTATGGAGGGTCCTACGAGCAGTACTTC. Protein: CASSPYGGSYEQYF.

The table lists this clone with a few counts. The chain recombines TRBV13 with TRBJ2-3; D may be TRBD2 (5 bases). The CDR3 runs to 13 residues. Trimming shortened V by 8 bases and J by 1 base, and 10 bases separated the two germline ends. Germline lookup yields CDR1 PRHDT and CDR2 FYEKMQ (reference sequence). CDR3 in amino acids: CASLVGGTDTQYF. CDR3 DNA sequence: TGTGCCAGCCTGGTGGGAGGCACAGATACGCAGTATTTT.

The chain links TRBV3-1 (or the pseudogene TRBV3-2) to TRBJ1-6, with D maybe TRBD1 (6 bases). V shed 2 bases and J shed 8 bases, with 19 bases lying between them. Germline V gene sequence: CDR1 LGHDT, CDR2 YNNKEL (reference sequence). This CDR3 has 17 residues. CDR3 in DNA: TGTGCCAGCAGCCAAAACCCCCAGGGGTCGGGTCATTCACCCCTCCACTTT. It yields the protein CASSQNPQGSGHSPLHF.

The chain joins TRBV19 to TRBJ1-1; tentative D call: TRBD1 (5 bases). V was pared by 3 bases and J by 1 base, with 12 bases between. Germline lookup yields CDR1 LNHDA and CDR2 SQIVND (reference sequence). CDR3 length: 15 residues. The DNA for the CDR3 is TGTGCCAGTAGTATGGGGCCCGTGGGGAACACTGAAGCTTTCTTT. The encoded protein is CASSMGPVGNTEAFF. Together with reference TRBV19 and TRBJ1-1, the CDR3 gives the full variable domain: DGGITQSPKYLFRKEGQNVTLSCEQNLNHDAMYWYRQDPGQGLRLIYYSQIVNDFQKGDIAEGYSVSREKKESFPLTVTSAQKNPTAFYLCASSMGPVGNTEAFFGQGTRLTVV.

The V gene is TRBV12-5, the J gene TRBJ1-4, with TRBD1 as a possible D gene (6 bases). V lost 5 bases to trimming and J lost 2 bases, with 18 bases between them. CDR1 is LGHNT and CDR2 is FRNRAP in the germline V gene. The CDR3 sequence is 17 residues long. CDR3 in DNA: TGTGCTAGTGGTGACCACTTTGCAGGACAGACTAATGAAAAACTGTTTTTT. This codes for CASGDHFAGQTNEKLFF.

The genes are TRBV10-1 and TRBJ1-1; D unresolved. Germline-derived CDR1 and CDR2 are WNHNN and SYGVQD (reference sequence). V gave up 5 bases and J gave up 1 base, with 5 bases separating them. CDR3 length equals 12 residues. The CDR3 bases are TGCGCCAGCAGTCACGGGAACACTGAAGCTTTCTTT. It codes for CASSHGNTEAFF.

Details on this clone: The sample contains more than one DNA sequence encoding this CDR3. The chain combines TRBV12-3 or TRBV12-4 with TRBJ1-2, with a possible D match to TRBD1 (5 bases). V lost 3 bases, J lost 8 bases, and 7 bases lay in between. CDR3 length equals 11 residues. CDR3 DNA sequence: TGTGCCAGCAGTTTTGGGGGGGGCTACACCTTC. Its translation is CASSFGGGYTF.

The chain employs TRBV28 and TRBJ2-5, with TRBD1 matching over 7 bases. Germline values: CDR1 MDHEN, CDR2 SYDVKM. The CDR3 has 15 residues. V trimming: 6 bases; J trimming: 3 bases; junction bases outside the gene matches: 10. This CDR3 is CASSSPGTAEETQYF. CDR3 in DNA: TGTGCCAGCAGCTCACCCGGGACAGCTGAAGAGACCCAGTACTTC.

The chain links TRBV4-1 to TRBJ2-1; 16 nucleotides agree with TRBD2. Trimming cost V 0 bases and J 3 bases; bases outside gene matches: 2. This CDR3 comprises 18 residues. Germline CDR1 reads MGHRA; CDR2 reads YSYEKL. This chain's CDR3 is CASSQDGTSGGVYNEQFF. In nucleotides, the CDR3 is TGCGCCAGCAGCCAAGATGGGACTAGCGGGGGGGTCTACAATGAGCAGTTCTTC.

The rearrangement joins TRBV15 to TRBJ2-1, with 7 bases fitting TRBD2. Looked up from germline, CDR1 is LNHNV and CDR2 is YYDKDF (reference sequence). V gave up 5 bases and J gave up 1 base; unmatched junction bases: 5. The CDR3 extends over 15 amino acids. The CDR3 region has the DNA TGTGCCACCAGCGGAGGACTAGGTTCCTACAATGAGCAGTTCTTC. It codes for CATSGGLGSYNEQFF.

The chain joins TRBV19 to TRBJ1-1; TRBD1 might be the D (5 bases). The germline CDR1 and CDR2 sequences are LNHDA and SQIVND (reference sequence). Trimming shortened V by 6 bases and J by 1 base, and 15 bases separated the two germline ends. The CDR3 spans 15 residues. The CDR3 sequence is CASSRAGVRNTEAFF. The CDR3, as DNA: TGTGCCAGTAGCAGGGCAGGTGTGAGGAACACTGAAGCTTTCTTT.